These T cell receptor beta chains were read from a single sample in a study of blood T cell repertoires in COVID-19. The assay was immunoSEQ multiplex PCR, and TCRdb's table has in-frame clones only and misses some. The sample lists 25,000 to 40,000 clones; roughly nine tenths were seen once. Sample: peripheral blood. These TCRs come from a man between 65 and 85 years old with active COVID-19. CDR3s include the opening cysteine and the closing phenylalanine or tryptophan. The order of the fields is V gene, J gene, clone size, D gene, CDR3 DNA, CDR3 protein. The D gene is left open where the match is weak. Clone size appears in some rows only: once, few, many, or a class for an expanded clone.

v_gene: TRBV30; j_gene: TRBJ1-2; abundance: once; d_gene: TRBD1; CDR3nt: TGTGCCTCCTCCAGGGACAGGAACTATGGCTACACCTTC; CDR3aa: CASSRDRNYGYTF
v_gene: TRBV10-3; j_gene: TRBJ2-5; abundance: -; d_gene: -; CDR3nt: TGTGCCACACAGGGTCATGGGGAGACCCAGTACTTC; CDR3aa: CATQGHGETQYF
v_gene: TRBV28; j_gene: TRBJ2-2; abundance: -; d_gene: -; CDR3nt: TGTGCCAGCACCTTTCCCACGAGGGGGTTAAACACCGGGGAGCTGTTTTTT; CDR3aa: CASTFPTRGLNTGELFF
v_gene: TRBV6-5; j_gene: TRBJ2-3; abundance: -; d_gene: TRBD2; CDR3nt: TGTGCCAGCAAACCTAGCGGGAATGGAGATACGCAGTATTTT; CDR3aa: CASKPSGNGDTQYF
v_gene: TRBV24-1; j_gene: TRBJ1-2; abundance: few; d_gene: TRBD1; CDR3nt: TGTGCCACCAGTCCGGGACAGGGGCCGTCGAGCTACACCTTC; CDR3aa: CATSPGQGPSSYTF
v_gene: TRBV29-1; j_gene: TRBJ2-7; abundance: -; d_gene: TRBD2; CDR3nt: TGCAGCGCAAGAGGAGGCGGGAGGGCTGGGTACGAGCAGTACTTC; CDR3aa: CSARGGGRAGYEQYF
v_gene: TRBV7-2; j_gene: TRBJ2-3; abundance: -; d_gene: -; CDR3nt: TGTGCCAGCAGCCCGTCTGTAGATACGCAGTATTTT; CDR3aa: CASSPSVDTQYF
v_gene: TRBV19; j_gene: TRBJ1-5; abundance: -; d_gene: -; CDR3nt: TGTGCCAGTAGCAGCCCATCATTAAGACTGGCGGGAGAGCCCCAGCATTTT; CDR3aa: CASSSPSLRLAGEPQHF
v_gene: TRBV4-3; j_gene: TRBJ2-7; abundance: -; d_gene: -; CDR3nt: TGCGCCAGCAGCCAAGATCCCCGGGGGGAGCAGTACTTC; CDR3aa: CASSQDPRGEQYF
v_gene: TRBV7-9; j_gene: TRBJ2-1; abundance: once; d_gene: -; CDR3nt: TGTGCCAGCAGCTTAGATGCGGGGTTGGGCCACAATGAGCAGTTCTTC; CDR3aa: CASSLDAGLGHNEQFF
v_gene: TRBV4-3; j_gene: TRBJ2-7; abundance: -; d_gene: -; CDR3nt: TGCGCCAGCAGCCAAGATAGGGGTCGCTACGAGCAGTACTTC; CDR3aa: CASSQDRGRYEQYF
v_gene: TRBV3-1/TRBV3-2; j_gene: TRBJ1-1; abundance: -; d_gene: -; CDR3nt: TGTGCCAGCAGCCAAGGTATTGGTCAGGCACCAGAGAACACTGAAGCTTTCTTT; CDR3aa: CASSQGIGQAPENTEAFF
v_gene: TRBV19; j_gene: TRBJ1-1; abundance: -; d_gene: -; CDR3nt: TGTGCCAGTAGTATAGCTTCGAACACTGAAGCTTTCTTT; CDR3aa: CASSIASNTEAFF
v_gene: TRBV7-2; j_gene: TRBJ2-6; abundance: -; d_gene: -; CDR3nt: TGTGCCAGCCAGTACGGGGCCAACGTCCTGACTTTC; CDR3aa: CASQYGANVLTF
v_gene: TRBV4-3; j_gene: TRBJ2-1; abundance: -; d_gene: -; CDR3nt: TGCGCCAGCAGCCAAGACGCCTACGCCGGTATAAATGAGCAGTTCTTC; CDR3aa: CASSQDAYAGINEQFF
v_gene: TRBV6-5; j_gene: TRBJ1-5; abundance: -; d_gene: -; CDR3nt: TGTGCCAGCAGTTACTCGGCTCGTAGCAATCAGCCCCAGCATTTT; CDR3aa: CASSYSARSNQPQHF
v_gene: TRBV6-2/TRBV6-3; j_gene: TRBJ1-5; abundance: -; d_gene: -; CDR3nt: TGTGCCAGCAGTCCCCGAGGGGGAGGCAATCAGCCCCAGCATTTT; CDR3aa: CASSPRGGGNQPQHF
v_gene: TRBV5-1; j_gene: TRBJ1-5; abundance: once; d_gene: -; CDR3nt: TGCGCCAGCAGCCCCTCGGGACTTAGCAATCAGCCCCAGCATTTT; CDR3aa: CASSPSGLSNQPQHF
v_gene: TRBV21-1; j_gene: TRBJ2-1; abundance: -; d_gene: -; CDR3nt: TGTGCCAGCAGCAAAGTTCGCCAGGCCTCGAGCGGGGACTCCTACAATGAGCAGTTCTTC; CDR3aa: CASSKVRQASSGDSYNEQFF
v_gene: TRBV29-1; j_gene: TRBJ2-5; abundance: once; d_gene: TRBD2; CDR3nt: TGCAGCGTTGTTAAGGGACTAGCGGGAGGGCCTAGGGAGACCCAGTACTTC; CDR3aa: CSVVKGLAGGPRETQYF
v_gene: TRBV7-8; j_gene: TRBJ2-3; abundance: -; d_gene: -; CDR3nt: TGTGCCAGCAGCACAATTACAGATACGCAGTATTTT; CDR3aa: CASSTITDTQYF
v_gene: TRBV5-6; j_gene: TRBJ2-1; abundance: -; d_gene: TRBD1; CDR3nt: TGTGCCAGCAGCTTGGATGGGACAGGGGAGTTCAATGAGCAGTTCTTC; CDR3aa: CASSLDGTGEFNEQFF
v_gene: TRBV4-1; j_gene: TRBJ2-7; abundance: -; d_gene: TRBD2; CDR3nt: TGCGCCAGCAGCCCCCAGGGAAGGGAGGGTTTCAACGAGCAGTACTTC; CDR3aa: CASSPQGREGFNEQYF
v_gene: TRBV5-4; j_gene: TRBJ2-5; abundance: -; d_gene: -; CDR3nt: TGTGCCAGCAGCTTACAGGGTAGTCAAGAGACCCAGTACTTC; CDR3aa: CASSLQGSQETQYF
v_gene: TRBV28; j_gene: TRBJ2-2; abundance: -; d_gene: TRBD1; CDR3nt: TGTGCCAGCAGCTCTAACAGACAGGGGGGGGAGCTGTTTTTT; CDR3aa: CASSSNRQGGELFF
v_gene: TRBV29-1; j_gene: TRBJ2-5; abundance: -; d_gene: -; CDR3nt: TGCAGCGTGAAGGGGGGGTACATTCCAGAGACCCAGTACTTC; CDR3aa: CSVKGGYIPETQYF
v_gene: TRBV5-1; j_gene: TRBJ1-3; abundance: -; d_gene: -; CDR3nt: TGCGCCAGCAGCTTGGGGTCAGGCCTTAGCTCTGGAAACACCATATATTTT; CDR3aa: CASSLGSGLSSGNTIYF
v_gene: TRBV27; j_gene: TRBJ2-3; abundance: -; d_gene: -; CDR3nt: TGTGCCAGCACCGAGGGGGGGACTATTAGCCGGAGCACAGATACGCAGTATTTT; CDR3aa: CASTEGGTISRSTDTQYF
v_gene: TRBV3-1/TRBV3-2; j_gene: TRBJ2-4; abundance: -; d_gene: TRBD2; CDR3nt: TGTGCCAGCAGCCGAGGGACTACGGGAGCCAAAAACATTCAGTACTTC; CDR3aa: CASSRGTTGAKNIQYF
v_gene: TRBV5-1; j_gene: TRBJ2-1; abundance: -; d_gene: TRBD2; CDR3nt: TGCGCCAGCAGCTATTGGGGGACTAGCTCCAATGAGCAGTTCTTC; CDR3aa: CASSYWGTSSNEQFF
v_gene: TRBV6-1; j_gene: TRBJ1-4; abundance: -; d_gene: -; CDR3nt: TGTGCCAGCAGTGAAGGAGCAGGTTTTGAAAAACTGTTTTTT; CDR3aa: CASSEGAGFEKLFF
v_gene: TRBV30; j_gene: TRBJ2-7; abundance: -; d_gene: TRBD2; CDR3nt: TGTGCCTGGGAACCGGGACTAGCGGGAGGGCCTGGCGAGCAGTACTTC; CDR3aa: CAWEPGLAGGPGEQYF
v_gene: TRBV11-2; j_gene: TRBJ2-7; abundance: -; d_gene: -; CDR3nt: TGTGCCAACAGCTTAACGAGGGCTATTTACGAGCAGTACTTC; CDR3aa: CANSLTRAIYEQYF
v_gene: TRBV6-5; j_gene: TRBJ2-7; abundance: -; d_gene: -; CDR3nt: TGTGCCAGCAACACGGACAATGCCCCCGCCGAGCAGTACTTC; CDR3aa: CASNTDNAPAEQYF
v_gene: TRBV9; j_gene: TRBJ2-1; abundance: -; d_gene: TRBD2; CDR3nt: TGTGCCAGCAGCGTAGTGGGTAGCGGGGGCTACAATGAGCAGTTCTTC; CDR3aa: CASSVVGSGGYNEQFF
v_gene: TRBV10-1; j_gene: TRBJ1-5; abundance: few; d_gene: -; CDR3nt: TGCGCCAGCAGCCCTGGGACTTCACAGCCCCAGCATTTT; CDR3aa: CASSPGTSQPQHF
v_gene: TRBV27; j_gene: TRBJ2-3; abundance: -; d_gene: -; CDR3nt: TGTGCCAGCAGTAGAGGGCGCCGTAGCACAGATACGCAGTATTTT; CDR3aa: CASSRGRRSTDTQYF
v_gene: TRBV2; j_gene: TRBJ2-6; abundance: once; d_gene: TRBD1; CDR3nt: TGTGCCAGTGGACAGGACAACTCTGGGGCCAACGTCCTGACTTTC; CDR3aa: CASGQDNSGANVLTF
v_gene: TRBV18; j_gene: TRBJ2-2; abundance: -; d_gene: -; CDR3nt: TGTGCCAGCTCACCGGCAGCTAGGACAGATACGAACACCGGGGAGCTGTTTTTT; CDR3aa: CASSPAARTDTNTGELFF
v_gene: TRBV28; j_gene: TRBJ1-2; abundance: -; d_gene: TRBD1; CDR3nt: TGTGCCACCAATGCCGGGACAGACCGCTTGTCTTTC; CDR3aa: CATNAGTDRLSF
v_gene: TRBV6-5; j_gene: TRBJ2-3; abundance: -; d_gene: -; CDR3nt: TGTGCCAGCAACCGAGGGGATACGCAGTATTTT; CDR3aa: CASNRGDTQYF
v_gene: TRBV5-1; j_gene: TRBJ2-1; abundance: -; d_gene: TRBD2; CDR3nt: TGCGCCAGCAGCTTGACACTAGCGGACTACAATGAGCAGTTCTTC; CDR3aa: CASSLTLADYNEQFF
v_gene: TRBV19; j_gene: TRBJ2-2; abundance: -; d_gene: TRBD1; CDR3nt: TGTGCCAGTAGTTTGGGACAGGGGACCGGGGAGCTGTTTTTT; CDR3aa: CASSLGQGTGELFF
v_gene: TRBV10-3; j_gene: TRBJ1-3; abundance: -; d_gene: -; CDR3nt: TGTGCCATCAGCACAGGGCCTAACTCTGGAAACACCATATATTTT; CDR3aa: CAISTGPNSGNTIYF
v_gene: TRBV6-2/TRBV6-3; j_gene: TRBJ1-5; abundance: -; d_gene: -; CDR3nt: TGTGCCAGCAGTTCAATCCAACGCAACAGGGATGTCTATAGCAATCAGCCCCAGCATTTT; CDR3aa: CASSSIQRNRDVYSNQPQHF
v_gene: TRBV11-2; j_gene: TRBJ1-1; abundance: -; d_gene: TRBD1; CDR3nt: TGTGCCAGCAGCCCGAGGACAGGGAGAGAAACTGAAGCTTTCTTT; CDR3aa: CASSPRTGRETEAFF
v_gene: TRBV5-1; j_gene: TRBJ2-5; abundance: few; d_gene: -; CDR3nt: TGCGCCAGCAGCAGGCGTGGGACACCCCAAGAGACCCAGTACTTC; CDR3aa: CASSRRGTPQETQYF
v_gene: TRBV3-1/TRBV3-2; j_gene: TRBJ2-1; abundance: -; d_gene: TRBD2; CDR3nt: TGTGCCAGCAGCCGACTACTGAGACTAGCGGGGGGGGATGAGCAGTTCTTC; CDR3aa: CASSRLLRLAGGDEQFF
v_gene: TRBV4-2; j_gene: TRBJ1-1; abundance: -; d_gene: -; CDR3nt: TGTGCCAGCAGCCGGTTGGACAGAGTTGAAGCTTTCTTT; CDR3aa: CASSRLDRVEAFF
v_gene: TRBV19; j_gene: TRBJ1-2; abundance: -; d_gene: -; CDR3nt: TGTGCCAGTAGTCTCCCCGGGATCTATGGCTACACCTTC; CDR3aa: CASSLPGIYGYTF
v_gene: TRBV7-2; j_gene: TRBJ2-1; abundance: -; d_gene: TRBD1; CDR3nt: TGTGCCAGCAGCTTTCTCAGGGCGCAGGGGGTTAAGCAGTTCTTC; CDR3aa: CASSFLRAQGVKQFF
v_gene: TRBV29-1; j_gene: TRBJ1-1; abundance: -; d_gene: -; CDR3nt: TGCAGCGGAGTATCCCTGAACACTGAAGCTTTCTTT; CDR3aa: CSGVSLNTEAFF
v_gene: TRBV3-1/TRBV3-2; j_gene: TRBJ1-2; abundance: once; d_gene: -; CDR3nt: TGTGCCAGCAGCTTCGACACCTCTAACTATGGCTACACCTTC; CDR3aa: CASSFDTSNYGYTF
v_gene: TRBV6-2/TRBV6-3; j_gene: TRBJ2-7; abundance: few; d_gene: -; CDR3nt: TGTGCCAGCAGTTACCAGGTCTTCAGGCTCTCCTACGAGCAGTACTTC; CDR3aa: CASSYQVFRLSYEQYF
v_gene: TRBV29-1; j_gene: TRBJ2-7; abundance: once; d_gene: -; CDR3nt: TGCAGCGTTGGAAGGGGCGAATCCTACGAGCAGTACTTC; CDR3aa: CSVGRGESYEQYF
v_gene: TRBV9; j_gene: TRBJ2-3; abundance: once; d_gene: TRBD2; CDR3nt: TGTGCCAGCAGTCCTGGACTAGCGGGCGTAGATACGCAGTATTTT; CDR3aa: CASSPGLAGVDTQYF
v_gene: TRBV18; j_gene: TRBJ1-4; abundance: once; d_gene: TRBD1; CDR3nt: TGTGCCAGCTCCCGGGACAGTGGAGAAAAACTGTTTTTT; CDR3aa: CASSRDSGEKLFF
v_gene: TRBV2; j_gene: TRBJ2-7; abundance: -; d_gene: -; CDR3nt: TGTGCCAGCACTGACCTCCGGGACACCAGCTACGAGCAGTACTTC; CDR3aa: CASTDLRDTSYEQYF
v_gene: TRBV19; j_gene: TRBJ2-2; abundance: -; d_gene: -; CDR3nt: TGTGCCAGTAGTATTCAGCGACTTCCAAACACCGGGGAGCTGTTTTTT; CDR3aa: CASSIQRLPNTGELFF
v_gene: TRBV3-1/TRBV3-2; j_gene: TRBJ2-2; abundance: -; d_gene: -; CDR3nt: TGTGCCAGCAGCCAAGGTACCGGGAGGGGGCCCGGGGAGCTGTTTTTT; CDR3aa: CASSQGTGRGPGELFF